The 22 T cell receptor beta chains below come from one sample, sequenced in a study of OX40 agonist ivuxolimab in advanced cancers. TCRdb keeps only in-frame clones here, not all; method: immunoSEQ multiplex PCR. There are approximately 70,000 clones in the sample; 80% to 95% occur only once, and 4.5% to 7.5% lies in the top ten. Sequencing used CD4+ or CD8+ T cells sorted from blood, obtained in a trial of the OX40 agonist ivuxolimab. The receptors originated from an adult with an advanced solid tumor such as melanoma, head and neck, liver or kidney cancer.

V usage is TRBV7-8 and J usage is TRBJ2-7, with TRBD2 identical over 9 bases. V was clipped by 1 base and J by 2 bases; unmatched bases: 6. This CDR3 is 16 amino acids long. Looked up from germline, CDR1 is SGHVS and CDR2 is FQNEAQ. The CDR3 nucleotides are TGTGCCAGCAGCTTAGTTCCGGCGGGGGGGACCTACGAGCAGTACTTC. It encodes CASSLVPAGGTYEQYF.

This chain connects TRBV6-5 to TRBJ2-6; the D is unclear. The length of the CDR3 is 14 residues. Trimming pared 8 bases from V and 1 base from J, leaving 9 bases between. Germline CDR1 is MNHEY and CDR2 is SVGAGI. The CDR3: CASSITSGANVLTF. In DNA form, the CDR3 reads TGTGCCAGCTCTATTACATCTGGGGCCAACGTCCTGACTTTC.

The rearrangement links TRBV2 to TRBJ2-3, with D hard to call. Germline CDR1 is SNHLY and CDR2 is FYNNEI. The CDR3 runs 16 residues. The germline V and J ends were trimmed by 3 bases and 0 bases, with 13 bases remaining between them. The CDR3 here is CASSDFEDPSTDTQYF. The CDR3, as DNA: TGTGCCAGCAGTGATTTTGAGGACCCTAGCACAGATACGCAGTATTTT.

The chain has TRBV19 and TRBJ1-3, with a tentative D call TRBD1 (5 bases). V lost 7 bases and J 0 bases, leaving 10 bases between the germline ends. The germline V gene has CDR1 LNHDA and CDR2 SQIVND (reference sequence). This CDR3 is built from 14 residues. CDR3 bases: TGTGCCAGTACCATGGGGGGCTCTGGAAACACCATATATTTT. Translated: CASTMGGSGNTIYF. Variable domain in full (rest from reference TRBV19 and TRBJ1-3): DGGITQSPKYLFRKEGQNVTLSCEQNLNHDAMYWYRQDPGQGLRLIYYSQIVNDFQKGDIAEGYSVSREKKESFPLTVTSAQKNPTAFYLCASTMGGSGNTIYFGEGSWLTVV.

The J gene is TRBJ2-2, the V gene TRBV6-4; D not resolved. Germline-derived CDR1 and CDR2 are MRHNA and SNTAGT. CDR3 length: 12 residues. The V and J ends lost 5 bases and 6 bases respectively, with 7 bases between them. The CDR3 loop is CASSSLAGELFF. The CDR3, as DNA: TGTGCCAGCAGTTCCTTGGCCGGGGAGCTGTTTTTT.

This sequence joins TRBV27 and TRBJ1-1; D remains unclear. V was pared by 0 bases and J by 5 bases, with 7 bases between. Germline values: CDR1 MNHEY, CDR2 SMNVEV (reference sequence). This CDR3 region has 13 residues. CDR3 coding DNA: TGTGCCAGCAGTTTATCCCTTGGAACTGAAGCTTTCTTT. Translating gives CASSLSLGTEAFF.

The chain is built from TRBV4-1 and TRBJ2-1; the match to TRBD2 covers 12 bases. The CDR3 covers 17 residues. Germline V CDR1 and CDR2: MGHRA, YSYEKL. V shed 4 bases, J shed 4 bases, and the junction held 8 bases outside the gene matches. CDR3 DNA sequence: TGCGCCAGCAGCCGGATGGGGCTAGCGGGAGGGTACAATGAGCAGTTCTTC. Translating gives CASSRMGLAGGYNEQFF.

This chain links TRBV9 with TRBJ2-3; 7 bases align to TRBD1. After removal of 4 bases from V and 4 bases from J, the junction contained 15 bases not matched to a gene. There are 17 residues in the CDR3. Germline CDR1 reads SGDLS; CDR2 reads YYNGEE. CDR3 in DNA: TGTGCCAGCAGCACCCATGGGACAGTTTATTATTCAGATACGCAGTATTTT. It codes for CASSTHGTVYYSDTQYF.

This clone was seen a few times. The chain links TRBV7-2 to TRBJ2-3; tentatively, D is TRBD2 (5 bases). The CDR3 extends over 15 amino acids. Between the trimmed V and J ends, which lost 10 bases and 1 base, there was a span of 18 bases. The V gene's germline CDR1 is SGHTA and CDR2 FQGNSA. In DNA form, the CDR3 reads TGTGCCATATCTCTTCTTACAGCGGGCACAGATACGCAGTATTTT. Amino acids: CAISLLTAGTDTQYF.

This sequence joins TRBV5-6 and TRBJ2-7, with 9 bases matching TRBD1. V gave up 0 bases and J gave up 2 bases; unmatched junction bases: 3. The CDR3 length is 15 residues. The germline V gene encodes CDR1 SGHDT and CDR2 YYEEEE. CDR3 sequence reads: CASSLGTGEAYEQYF. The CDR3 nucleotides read TGTGCCAGCAGCTTGGGGACAGGGGAGGCCTACGAGCAGTACTTC.

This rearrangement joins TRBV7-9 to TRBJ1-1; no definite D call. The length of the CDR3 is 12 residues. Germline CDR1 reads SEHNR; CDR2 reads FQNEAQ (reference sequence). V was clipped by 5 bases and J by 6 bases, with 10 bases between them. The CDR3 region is CASSRINSEAFF. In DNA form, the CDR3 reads TGTGCCAGCAGCCGCATTAATTCTGAAGCTTTCTTT.

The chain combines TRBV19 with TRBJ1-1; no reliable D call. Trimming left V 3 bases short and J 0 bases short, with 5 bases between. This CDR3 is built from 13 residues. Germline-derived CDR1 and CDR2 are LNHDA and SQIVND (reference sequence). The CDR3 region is CASSMPLNTEAFF. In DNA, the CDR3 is TGTGCCAGTAGTATGCCTCTGAACACTGAAGCTTTCTTT.

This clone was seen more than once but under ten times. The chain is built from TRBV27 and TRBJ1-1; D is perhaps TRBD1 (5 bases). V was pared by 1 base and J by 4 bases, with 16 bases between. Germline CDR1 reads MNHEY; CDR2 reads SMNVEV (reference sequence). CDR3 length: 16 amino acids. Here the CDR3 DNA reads TGTGCCAGCAGTTTATACCTCGGGGACGGTACCACTGAAGCTTTCTTT. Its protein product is CASSLYLGDGTTEAFF.

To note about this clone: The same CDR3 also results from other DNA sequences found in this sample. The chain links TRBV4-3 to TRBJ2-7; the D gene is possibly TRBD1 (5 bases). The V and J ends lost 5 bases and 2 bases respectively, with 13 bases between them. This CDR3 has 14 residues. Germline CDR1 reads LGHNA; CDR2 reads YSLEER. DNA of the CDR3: TGCGCCAGCAGCTCCGCGCAGGGCGCCTACGAGCAGTACTTC. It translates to CASSSAQGAYEQYF.

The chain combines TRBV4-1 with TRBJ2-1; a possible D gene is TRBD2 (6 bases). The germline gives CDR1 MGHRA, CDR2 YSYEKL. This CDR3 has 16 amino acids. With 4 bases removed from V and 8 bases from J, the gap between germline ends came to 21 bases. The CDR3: CASSLQTSRRRDEQFF. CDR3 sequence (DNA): TGCGCCAGCAGCCTCCAAACTAGCAGGAGACGGGATGAGCAGTTCTTC.

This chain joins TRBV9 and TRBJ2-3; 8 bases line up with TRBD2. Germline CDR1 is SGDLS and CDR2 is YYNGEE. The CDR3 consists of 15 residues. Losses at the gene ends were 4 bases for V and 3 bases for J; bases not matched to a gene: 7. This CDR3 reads CASSPWTSSTDTQYF. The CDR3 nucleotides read TGTGCCAGCAGCCCTTGGACTAGCTCAACAGATACGCAGTATTTT.

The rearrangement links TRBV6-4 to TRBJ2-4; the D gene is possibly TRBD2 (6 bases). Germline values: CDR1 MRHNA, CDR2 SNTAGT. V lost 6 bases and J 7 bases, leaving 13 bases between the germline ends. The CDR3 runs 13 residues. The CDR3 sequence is CASSAYAGNIQYF. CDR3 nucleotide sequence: TGTGCCAGCAGCGCTTACGCGGGGAACATTCAGTACTTC.

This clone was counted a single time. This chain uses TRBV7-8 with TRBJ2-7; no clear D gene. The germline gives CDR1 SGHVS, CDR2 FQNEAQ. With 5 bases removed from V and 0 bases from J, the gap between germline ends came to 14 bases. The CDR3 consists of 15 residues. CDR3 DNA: TGTGCCAGCAGCCCAGACCCAAGAAGCTCCTACGAGCAGTACTTC. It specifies CASSPDPRSSYEQYF.

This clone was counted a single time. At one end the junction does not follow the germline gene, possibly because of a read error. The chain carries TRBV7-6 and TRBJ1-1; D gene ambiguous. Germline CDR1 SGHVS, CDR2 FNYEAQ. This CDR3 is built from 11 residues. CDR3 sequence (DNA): TGTGCCAGCAGCTTGAATACTGAAGCTTTCTTT. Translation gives CASSLNTEAFF.

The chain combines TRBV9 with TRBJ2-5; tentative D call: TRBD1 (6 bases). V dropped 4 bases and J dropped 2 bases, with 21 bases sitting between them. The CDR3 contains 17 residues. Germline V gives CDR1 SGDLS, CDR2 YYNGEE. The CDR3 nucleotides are TGTGCCAGCAGCATAGCCCCAGGGGCGGAAAAACAAGAGACCCAGTACTTC. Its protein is CASSIAPGAEKQETQYF.

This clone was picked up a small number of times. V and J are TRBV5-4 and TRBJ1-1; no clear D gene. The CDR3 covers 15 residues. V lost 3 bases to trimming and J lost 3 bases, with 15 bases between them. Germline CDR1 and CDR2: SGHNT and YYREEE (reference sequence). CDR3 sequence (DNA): TGTGCCAGCAGCTCCCCCTTTAGTGAGGACACTGAAGCTTTCTTT. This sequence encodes CASSSPFSEDTEAFF.

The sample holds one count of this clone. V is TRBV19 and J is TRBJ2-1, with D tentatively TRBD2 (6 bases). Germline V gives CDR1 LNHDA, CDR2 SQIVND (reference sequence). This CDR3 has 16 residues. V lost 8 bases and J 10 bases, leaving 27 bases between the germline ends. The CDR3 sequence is CASGPGGRAMLREQFF. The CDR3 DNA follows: TGTGCCAGTGGGCCCGGGGGACGGGCCATGCTAAGGGAGCAGTTCTTC.